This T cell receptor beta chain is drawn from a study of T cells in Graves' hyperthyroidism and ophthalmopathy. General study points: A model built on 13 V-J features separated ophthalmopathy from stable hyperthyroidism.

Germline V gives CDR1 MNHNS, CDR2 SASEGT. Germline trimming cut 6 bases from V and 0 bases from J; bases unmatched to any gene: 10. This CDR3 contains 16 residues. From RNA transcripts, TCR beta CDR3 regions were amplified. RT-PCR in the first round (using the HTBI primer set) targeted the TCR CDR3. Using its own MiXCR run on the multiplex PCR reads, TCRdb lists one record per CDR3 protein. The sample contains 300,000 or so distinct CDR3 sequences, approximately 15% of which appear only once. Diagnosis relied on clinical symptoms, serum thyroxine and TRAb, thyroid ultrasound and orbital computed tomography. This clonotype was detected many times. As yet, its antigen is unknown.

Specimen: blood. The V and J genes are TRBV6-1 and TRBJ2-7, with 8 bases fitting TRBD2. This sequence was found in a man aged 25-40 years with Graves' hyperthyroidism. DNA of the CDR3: TGTGCCAGCAGCCCCCCGGGGAGCGGGAGCTCCTACGAGCAGTACTTC. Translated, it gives CASSPPGSGSSYEQYF.